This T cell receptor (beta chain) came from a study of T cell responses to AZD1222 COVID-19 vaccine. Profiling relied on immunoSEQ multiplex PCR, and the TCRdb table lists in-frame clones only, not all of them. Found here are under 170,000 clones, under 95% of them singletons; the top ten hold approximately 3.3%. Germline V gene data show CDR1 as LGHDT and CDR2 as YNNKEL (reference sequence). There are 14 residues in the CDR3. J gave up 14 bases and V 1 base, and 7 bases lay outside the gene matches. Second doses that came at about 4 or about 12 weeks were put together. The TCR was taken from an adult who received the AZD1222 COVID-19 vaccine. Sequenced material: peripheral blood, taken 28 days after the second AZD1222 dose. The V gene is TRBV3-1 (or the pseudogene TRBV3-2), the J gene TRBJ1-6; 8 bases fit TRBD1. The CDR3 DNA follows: TGTGCCAGCAGCCAAGGACAGGGGCCCGCCACCCTCCACTTT. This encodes CASSQGQGPATLHF.